This TCR beta chain is from a study of breast tumors, draining lymph nodes, adjacent tissues (dated by TCRdb to about 2016). Concerning the study at large: In breast cancer patients, the study compared the TCR beta repertoires of tumor, adjacent nontumor tissue and axillary lymph nodes. The study was designed to assess the relationships and possible T-cell exchange between tumor, surrounding tissue and draining lymph node repertoires in human breast cancer.

The instrument was an Illumina HiSeq 2000. Multiplex PCR amplification was used to build the TCR beta chain libraries. High-throughput sequencing was used to analyze the amplified TCR beta chain products. TCRdb reworked the public reads: Q25 trimming with fastp, MiXCR clone assembly, productive beta chains retained. Rows with a matching CDR3 protein are joined into one entry that keeps the most common DNA and genes. This sample is represented by 90,000 to 120,000 distinct CDR3 sequences; less than 25% of them were singletons. Around 1.3% of the sample is in the top ten clones. The CDR3 runs 15 residues from the cysteine to the phenylalanine. The CDR3 DNA has 45 bases and is translated from base 1. From a lookup of the germline V gene, CDR1 and CDR2 are SGDLS and YYNGEE. Trimming takes 0 bases from V and 0 bases from J, and the germline ends sit 7 bases apart. Summary of the overall study and its limitations: Tumor T-cell repertoires showed less diversity than lymph node repertoires and more diversity than nontumor tissue repertoires, and tumor T-cell repertoires showed preferential V and J gene usage. The study presented the conclusion that tumor T cells originate in lymph nodes as consistent with a hypothesis, not as something directly demonstrated. The similarity between tumor and nontumor tissue repertoires was significantly greater in luminal-like breast cancer than in basal-like breast cancer. A scenario in which most tumor T cells derive from the lymph node and then expand within tumor tissue was judged to be consistent with the data.

The axillary draining lymph nodes of breast cancer patients were the source of the lymph node samples. This clonotype was recorded many times. Its cognate antigen has yet to be identified. The input lacks base qualities; no much larger clone sits a single base away. This TCR was sampled from a female donor with breast cancer. Some clones in this sample may be carry-over from other donors' samples. Sequenced sample: axillary lymph node tissue. This chain is built from TRBV9 and TRBJ2-1; the D segment could be TRBD2, given 6 matching bases. In nucleotide form, the sequence is TGTGCCAGCAGCGTAGGGAGGGGCTCCTACAATGAGCAGTTCTTC. This yields the protein CASSVGRGSYNEQFF.